The present entry profiles one T cell receptor (beta chain) with its context. The target of this receptor is not known. Base qualities are not recorded, but no much larger clone differs from it by a single base. This entry is derived from a study of blood T cell repertoires in COVID-19 (dated by TCRdb to the early 2020s). Some background on the complete study: Samples from collaborators originated in the United States, Italy and Spain and spanned both the acute and convalescent phases of COVID-19. The material from the prospective study consisted of cDNA or gDNA derived from T cells, B-cell-depleted T cells, or PBMCs. Deeply sampled blood TCRbeta repertoires from subjects exposed to, actively infected with, or recovered from COVID-19 were included in the dataset. The repertoires were released in a freely available public database intended as a resource for research on the immune response to SARS-CoV-2. Samples came from the ongoing ImmuneRACE study (first 160 participants) plus 1,254 subjects from 6 global collaborators. Sample metadata almost always included a de-identified subject ID, COVID-19 status, age in years and sex. Where available, HLA class I and class II types were obtained from metadata supplied by the sample provider rather than from assay-based typing.

Samples from volunteer blood donors who had recovered from COVID-19 were contributed by a second Seattle source. Whole blood was collected in K2EDTA tubes by collaborating institutions according to the institutions' own protocols. For TCRbeta analysis, collaborators shipped samples in one of three forms: frozen whole blood, isolated PBMCs, or DNA extracted from either of those sample types. From its cysteine to its phenylalanine, the CDR3 spans 14 amino acids. Left in the record is the CDR3 DNA by itself, 42 bases read in frame from the first base. The V and J ends are trimmed by 5 bases and 8 bases, leaving 18 bases between them. CDR1 and CDR2, per the germline V gene (reference sequence), are MNHEY and SMNVEV. The immunoSEQ Assay, a bias-controlled multiplex PCR, was used to amplify TCRbeta CDR3 regions from genomic DNA. The authors' pipeline ran thus. Nucleated cell counts per sample were estimated from amplification of reference gene primers within the assay. To quantify the absolute abundance of each unique TCRbeta CDR3 rearrangement, sequence reads were collapsed and filtered. For each sample, productive Simpson clonality was calculated as the square root of Simpson's diversity index across productive rearrangements. As stored in TCRdb, this immuneACCESS dataset retains in-frame rearrangements with V and J assigned. A fraction of the clones does not appear; measured against another copy, unresolved V genes explain less than half of the discrepancy, and the remainder lacks a known reason. Clonal size and the V and J genes are those of that table, whereas D and trimming came from the DNA. The sample includes around 300,000 clones, with about four fifths observed a single time. The top ten constitute 8% to 10% of the sample.

What the research found in general, with its limitations: The amount of clinical and demographic metadata varied by source and participant and was provided uncurated.

The sample was peripheral blood. The clonotype comes from a woman between 50 and 59 years old who had recovered from COVID-19. The chain employs TRBV27 and TRBJ1-2; TRBD1 is perhaps the D gene, given 5 matching bases. CDR3 protein: CASSPPGRVYGYTF. The bases are TGTGCCAGCAGTCCCCCGGGCAGGGTTTACGGCTACACCTTC.